This TCR beta chain emerged from a study of control samples from healthy donors and cancer patients. The data were produced by immunoSEQ multiplex PCR, yet TCRdb's version contains in-frame clones alone and is incomplete. Of approximately 170,000 clones in the sample, 88% were seen once. CDR1 and CDR2 (germline): SNHLY, FYNNEI. V was clipped by 4 bases and J by 0 bases, with 6 bases between them. This CDR3 has 14 amino acids. Sequencing was performed on blood. The receptor's source is a woman aged 25 to 39 in good health. This chain links TRBV2 with TRBJ2-2; D is uncertain. The CDR3 DNA reads as TGTGCCAGCAGTGTAGTCACGAACACCGGGGAGCTGTTTTTT. Protein sequence: CASSVVTNTGELFF.